Described below is a single T cell receptor (beta chain) sequence and its context. Here immunoSEQ multiplex PCR was the method, and the copy in TCRdb shows in-frame clones only, minus some. The sample consists of roughly 49,000 clones, roughly 90% of them appearing once. Germline CDR1 SGHAT, CDR2 FQNNGV. The CDR3 contains 14 residues. V lost 1 base, J lost 4 bases, and 10 bases lay in between. This specimen belongs to a study of blood T cell repertoires in COVID-19. This receptor was obtained from a woman over 75 with acute or convalescent COVID-19. The V and J genes are TRBV11-2 and TRBJ1-2; D uncertain. Material for sequencing was peripheral blood. Here the CDR3 reads CASSLGATPYGYTF. Here the CDR3 DNA reads TGTGCCAGCAGCTTAGGTGCGACACCCTATGGCTACACCTTC.